The rows below give T cell receptor beta chains drawn from one sample of a study of blood T cell repertoires in COVID-19. Produced via immunoSEQ multiplex PCR; TCRdb's table is partial and in-frame only. Of just under 40,000 clones detected, 87% appear once; the ten largest clones hold 24%. Sequencing input: peripheral blood. These receptors were taken from a man aged 50-60 years with active or convalescent COVID-19. Both conserved end residues are part of each CDR3. The D gene is left open where the match is weak. Some rows mark clone size as missing; the rest say once, few, many or name a class of expanded clone.

j_call	v_call	clone_size	d_call	cdr3_aa	cdr3_nt
TRBJ1-2	TRBV19	.	TRBD1	CASSARQGLNYGYTF	TGTGCCAGTAGTGCGCGACAGGGTTTAAACTATGGCTACACCTTC
TRBJ1-6	TRBV6-5	.	.	CASSYPPGVPDSPLHF	TGTGCCAGCAGTTACCCCCCAGGGGTGCCGGATTCACCCCTCCACTTT
TRBJ2-1	TRBV24-1	.	TRBD2	CATSDLRPSGSNEQFF	TGTGCCACCAGTGATTTGAGGCCTAGCGGGAGCAATGAGCAGTTCTTC
TRBJ2-7	TRBV18	.	TRBD2	CASSAGTSGRMGYEQYF	TGTGCCAGCTCAGCCGGGACTAGCGGGAGAATGGGCTACGAGCAGTACTTC
TRBJ2-3	TRBV30	.	.	CAWSVGGADTQYF	TGTGCCTGGAGTGTGGGAGGAGCAGATACGCAGTATTTT
TRBJ1-2	TRBV5-6	few	.	CASSLDQVYGYTF	TGTGCCAGCAGCTTGGACCAGGTCTATGGCTACACCTTC
TRBJ2-2	TRBV4-2	once	TRBD2	CASSPRTSGGPVTGELFF	TGTGCCAGCAGTCCGCGGACTAGCGGGGGGCCAGTCACCGGGGAGCTGTTTTTT
TRBJ2-1	TRBV6-5	.	.	CASSTDYNEQFF	TGTGCCAGCAGTACTGACTACAATGAGCAGTTCTTC
TRBJ1-3	TRBV30	.	.	CAGRGGAGGNTIYF	TGTGCCGGAAGGGGGGGGGCTGGCGGAAACACCATATATTTT
TRBJ1-5	TRBV5-8	.	TRBD1	CASSLYGQGAQPQHF	TGTGCCAGCAGCTTATACGGACAGGGGGCTCAGCCCCAGCATTTT
TRBJ2-5	TRBV5-5	.	TRBD2	CASSSWTSGNQETQYF	TGTGCCAGCAGCTCCTGGACTAGCGGCAACCAAGAGACCCAGTACTTC
TRBJ1-4	TRBV5-1	.	.	CASSVSGGPTNEKLFF	TGCGCCAGCTCCGTCTCGGGGGGCCCCACTAATGAAAAACTGTTTTTT
TRBJ1-1	TRBV5-1	.	.	CASMAGDMNTEAFF	TGCGCCAGCATGGCCGGGGACATGAACACTGAAGCTTTCTTT
TRBJ2-7	TRBV27	.	.	CASSPSLFGSGWVQYF	TGTGCCAGCAGTCCCTCCCTTTTCGGGAGCGGGTGGGTGCAGTACTTC
TRBJ2-5	TRBV10-3	.	.	CAISVGGLRQETQYF	TGTGCCATCAGTGTGGGGGGGCTACGCCAGGAGACCCAGTACTTC
TRBJ2-7	TRBV5-1	.	TRBD1	CASTGAGGIDEQYF	TGCGCCAGCACCGGGGCAGGGGGCATTGACGAGCAGTACTTC
TRBJ1-1	TRBV5-1	.	.	CASSLAAEAFF	TGCGCCAGCAGCTTGGCGGCTGAAGCTTTCTTT
TRBJ1-1	TRBV6-5	.	.	CASYPDRNTEAFF	TGTGCCAGCTACCCCGACAGGAACACTGAAGCTTTCTTT
TRBJ2-1	TRBV27	.	TRBD2	CASSLQPSGGYNEQFF	TGTGCCAGCAGTTTACAACCTAGCGGGGGATACAATGAGCAGTTCTTC
TRBJ2-7	TRBV29-1	.	TRBD2	CSVETPSGKLYEQYF	TGCAGCGTTGAAACCCCTAGCGGGAAGCTCTACGAGCAGTACTTC
TRBJ2-2	TRBV25-1	.	.	CASSEPGTSWELFF	TGTGCCAGCAGTGAACCTGGGACTTCCTGGGAGCTGTTTTTT
TRBJ1-5	TRBV6-5	.	.	CASAGSSNQPQHF	TGTGCCAGCGCGGGGTCTAGCAATCAGCCCCAGCATTTT
TRBJ2-7	TRBV28	.	TRBD2	CASSLLAGTYEQYF	TGTGCCAGCAGTTTACTAGCGGGTACCTACGAGCAGTACTTC
TRBJ2-1	TRBV5-1	.	.	CASSLVPSGGNEQFF	TGCGCCAGCAGCTTGGTACCTAGTGGTGGGAATGAGCAGTTCTTC